One sample yielded the 25 T cell receptor beta chains listed below, sequenced in a study of a mutant IDH1 vaccine in newly diagnosed glioma. Sequencing used immunoSEQ multiplex PCR; TCRdb keeps in-frame clones, though not all of them. The sample yields fewer than 45,000 clones, around 74% seen once. Their target antigens are unknown. Time point denoted: week 23, last vaccination. Every single dose of the vaccine, 300 ug of mutant IDH1 20-mer peptide, came with topical imiquimod. The source was PBMCs, collected from a glioma patient whose treatment included an IDH1 peptide vaccine. The receptors were gathered from a man between 45 and 60 years old with glioma.

This chain connects TRBV29-1 to TRBJ2-1, with 7 bases matching TRBD1. Per germline, CDR1 SQVTM and CDR2 ANQGSEA. After removal of 8 bases from V and 3 bases from J, the junction contained 4 bases not matched to a gene. The CDR3 runs to 12 residues. This CDR3 is CSTRDSYNEQFF. The CDR3 DNA follows: TGCAGCACCCGGGACAGCTACAATGAGCAGTTCTTC.

The rearrangement links TRBV7-2 to TRBJ1-4; D gene uncertain. V lost 5 bases and J lost 5, with 12 bases in between. Germline CDR1 reads SGHTA; CDR2 reads FQGNSA. CDR3 length equals 14 residues. The chain's CDR3 is CASSPGRLNEKLFF. The CDR3 DNA reads TGTGCCAGCAGCCCCGGAAGGCTAAATGAAAAACTGTTTTTT.

A few counts support this clone. V and J are TRBV7-9 and TRBJ1-6; 7 positions agree with TRBD1. Germline CDR1 SEHNR, CDR2 FQNEAQ (reference sequence). V dropped 5 bases and J dropped 8; count of bases not matched to a gene: 3. The CDR3 extends over 13 amino acids. In DNA form, the CDR3 reads TGTGCCAGCAGCAGGGACAGCGATTCACCCCTCCACTTT. Encoded protein: CASSRDSDSPLHF. The full variable domain, its missing parts supplied by reference TRBV7-9 and TRBJ1-6, is DTGVSQNPRHKITKRGQNVTFRCDPISEHNRLYWYRQTLGQGPEFLTYFQNEAQLEKSRLLSDRFSAERPKGSFSTLEIQRTEQGDSAMYLCASSRDSDSPLHFGNGTRLTVT.

The chain joins TRBV7-9 to TRBJ1-2; the D is unclear. The germline V and J ends were trimmed by 6 bases and 4 bases, with 15 bases remaining between them. The CDR3 contains 14 residues. Germline CDR1 SEHNR, CDR2 FQNEAQ (reference sequence). The CDR3 bases are TGTGCCAGCAGTCCTGGGCTCACAAGCTATGGCTACACCTTC. Encoded protein: CASSPGLTSYGYTF.

The chain combines TRBV2 with TRBJ1-2; D perhaps matches TRBD1 (5 bases). The CDR3 has 15 amino acids. Trimming left V 4 bases short and J 3 bases short, with 15 bases between. Germline V lookup: CDR1 SNHLY, CDR2 FYNNEI. As DNA, the CDR3 is TGTGCCAGCAGTGCCCTCGGGCAGGGTGACTATGGCTACACCTTC. This gives the protein CASSALGQGDYGYTF.

The chain uses TRBV4-1 and TRBJ2-5; TRBD2 might be the D (5 bases). Deletions cut 0 bases from V and 3 bases from J, with 8 bases between. The CDR3 totals 14 residues. Germline V gene sequence: CDR1 MGHRA, CDR2 YSYEKL. DNA of the CDR3: TGCGCCAGCAGCCAAGAAAGTAGCGAAGAGACCCAGTACTTC. It is translated as CASSQESSEETQYF.

V and J are TRBV6-7 and TRBJ2-7; no clear D gene. TRBV6-7 falls under the ORF class, with uncertain function. CDR3 length: 11 amino acids. V gave up 11 bases and J gave up 5 bases, with 13 bases separating them. The CDR3 nucleotides are TGTGCCGGAGACCCCTACCACGAGCAGTACTTC. This codes for CAGDPYHEQYF.

The CDR3 sequence: CASSLIRGDEKLFF. CDR3 in DNA: TGCGCCAGCAGCTTGATTAGGGGAGATGAAAAACTGTTTTTT. V and J are TRBV5-1 and TRBJ1-4; tentative D call: TRBD1 (5 bases). The V end lost 1 base, the J end lost 6 bases, and 10 bases lay between the germline ends. CDR3 length: 14 residues. Germline CDR1 reads SGHRS; CDR2 reads YFSETQ. Full variable domain (outside the CDR3, taken from reference TRBV5-1 and TRBJ1-4): KAGVTQTPRYLIKTRGQQVTLSCSPISGHRSVSWYQQTPGQGLQFLFEYFSETQRNKGNFPGRFSGRQFSNSRSEMNVSTLELGDSALYLCASSLIRGDEKLFFGSGTQLSVL.

This clone was counted only a few times. The gene calls are TRBV27 and TRBJ1-4; D gene ambiguous. Trimming removed 6 bases at V and 8 bases at J, with 16 bases between. This CDR3 contains 14 residues. The V gene's germline CDR1 is MNHEY and CDR2 SMNVEV (reference sequence). The CDR3 protein is CASRIYGNDEKLFF. In nucleotides, the CDR3 is TGTGCCAGCAGGATCTATGGGAATGACGAAAAACTGTTTTTT.

This clone was observed a handful of times. The chain links TRBV5-5 to TRBJ2-7, with 10 positions matching TRBD1. V trimming: 4 bases; J trimming: 3 bases; junction bases outside the gene matches: 4. This CDR3 has 14 amino acids. Germline-derived CDR1 and CDR2 are SGHKS and YYEKEE (reference sequence). Written as DNA, the CDR3 is TGTGCCAGCAGCGGACAGGGGGGAGACTACGAGCAGTACTTC. It yields the protein CASSGQGGDYEQYF.

V and J are TRBV19 and TRBJ1-1; unclear D gene. Trimming cost V 0 bases and J 5 bases, with 7 bases left between them. This CDR3 spans 13 amino acids. In germline, CDR1 is LNHDA, CDR2 SQIVND (reference sequence). The CDR3 reads CASSIDLLTEAFF. The CDR3 coding sequence is TGTGCCAGTAGTATAGATCTATTGACTGAAGCTTTCTTT.

The chain carries TRBV30 and TRBJ1-1, with D possibly matching TRBD1 (5 bases). The V gene lost 2 bases and the J gene lost 5 bases, with 12 bases spanning the gap. The CDR3 runs 13 residues. Germline loops: CDR1 GTSNPN, CDR2 SVGIG (reference sequence). The CDR3 sequence is CAWSNGGRTEAFF. The CDR3 DNA is TGTGCCTGGAGTAACGGGGGGAGGACTGAAGCTTTCTTT.

The chain is built from TRBV18 and TRBJ1-2; D gene uncertain. CDR1 KGHSH and CDR2 LQKENI come from the germline V gene. V gave up 5 bases and J gave up 4 bases, with 8 bases separating them. The CDR3 has 12 residues. The DNA for the CDR3 is TGTGCCAGCTCAGCGGAAACCTATGGCTACACCTTC. The encoded protein is CASSAETYGYTF.

The V call is TRBV5-3, the J call TRBJ2-3, with unresolved D. TRBV5-3 is identified as an open reading frame with a role that is uncertain. Trimming took off 4 bases at V and 5 bases at J, with 17 bases between the two ends. The CDR3 length is 15 residues. The CDR3 DNA follows: TGTGCCAGAAGCGCCCCCGAAGTAAACAAAGATACGCAGTATTTT. Translation gives CARSAPEVNKDTQYF.

The chain combines TRBV27 with TRBJ1-2, with TRBD1 matching over 8 bases. J lost 4 bases, V lost 6 bases, and 10 bases had no gene match. The CDR3 covers 15 residues. From germline, CDR1 is MNHEY and CDR2 SMNVEV (reference sequence). The CDR3: CASRIDRGSSYGYTF. Here the CDR3 DNA reads TGTGCCAGCAGGATTGACAGGGGTAGCAGCTATGGCTACACCTTC.

The chain uses TRBV30 and TRBJ2-3, with TRBD1 identical over 7 bases. Germline V gene sequence: CDR1 GTSNPN, CDR2 SVGIG (reference sequence). This CDR3 has 14 residues. The junction had 7 bases not matched to a gene; V was cut back by 4 bases and J by 3 bases. Written as DNA, the CDR3 is TGTGCCTGGACGGGACAGATAGTAACAGATACGCAGTATTTT. Encoded protein: CAWTGQIVTDTQYF.

This clone was counted a few times. The chain employs TRBV18 and TRBJ2-1; weak D call: TRBD1 (6 bases). Germline CDR1 and CDR2: KGHSH and LQKENI. The V end lost 8 bases, the J end lost 8 bases, and 19 bases lay between the germline ends. This CDR3 contains 14 residues. CDR3 coding DNA: TGTGCCAGCACAAGACTCAAACAGGGCCATGAGCAGTTCTTC. Amino acid sequence: CASTRLKQGHEQFF.

The V call is TRBV28, the J call TRBJ1-5; 9 nucleotides line up with TRBD1. This CDR3 is 14 amino acids long. Germline CDR1 MDHEN, CDR2 SYDVKM. V shed 6 bases, J shed 7 bases, and the junction held 7 bases outside the gene matches. For the CDR3, the DNA is TGTGCCAGCAGCCCCGGGACAGGGACACAGCCCCAGCATTTT. Translating gives CASSPGTGTQPQHF.

This clone occurred once. J is TRBJ2-5 and V is TRBV7-2, with TRBD2 identical over 7 bases. CDR1 SGHTA and CDR2 FQGNSA come from the germline V gene. The ends lost 5 bases at V and 5 bases at J; junction bases unmatched: 5. The CDR3 covers 13 residues. The CDR3 DNA reads TGTGCCAGCAGCCCACTAGCGAGTGAGACCCAGTACTTC. Its protein is CASSPLASETQYF.

The gene calls are TRBV6-5 and TRBJ1-4; possibly TRBD1 for D (5 bases). Looked up from germline, CDR1 is MNHEY and CDR2 is SVGAGI. The V and J ends lost 0 bases and 7 bases respectively, with 9 bases between them. The CDR3 totals 14 residues. The DNA for the CDR3 is TGTGCCAGCAGTTACTCCCGGGGGGGTGAAAAACTGTTTTTT. Encoded protein: CASSYSRGGEKLFF.

V gene TRBV27 combines with J gene TRBJ1-4; a weak D match, TRBD1 (5 bases). Germline V gene sequence: CDR1 MNHEY, CDR2 SMNVEV (reference sequence). V lost 5 bases to trimming and J lost 0 bases, with 10 bases between them. The CDR3 totals 15 residues. The CDR3 DNA is TGTGCCAGCAGTCCCCTCAGGGCAACTAATGAAAAACTGTTTTTT. It is translated as CASSPLRATNEKLFF.

The rearrangement links TRBV18 to TRBJ2-5, with D hard to call. The CDR3 runs 10 residues. Germline V CDR1 and CDR2: KGHSH, LQKENI. Trimming cost V 8 bases and J 5 bases, with 6 bases left between them. CDR3 nucleotides: TGTGCCAGCAGTGGGGAGACCCAGTACTTC. It yields the protein CASSGETQYF.

The chain carries TRBV30 and TRBJ2-7; D is undetermined. CDR3 length: 15 residues. CDR1 is GTSNPN and CDR2 is SVGIG in the germline V gene (reference sequence). V was pared by 3 bases and J by 3 bases, with 18 bases between. The CDR3, as DNA: TGTGCCTGGAGACCCCCAGTGGTGGTCAGCTACGAGCAGTACTTC. The encoded protein is CAWRPPVVVSYEQYF. Using reference TRBV30 and TRBJ2-7 for the parts outside the CDR3, the full variable domain is SQTIHQWPATLVQPVGSPLSLECTVEGTSNPNLYWYRQAAGRGLQLLFYSVGIGQISSEVPQNLSASRPQDRQFILSSKKLLLSDSGFYLCAWRPPVVVSYEQYFGPGTRLTVT.

The V and J genes are TRBV9 and TRBJ2-7; TRBD1 agrees at 7 bases. The CDR3 runs to 14 residues. V lost 4 bases, J lost 2 bases, and 6 bases stayed unmatched. The germline gives CDR1 SGDLS, CDR2 YYNGEE. The CDR3 here is CASSLGQLAYEQYF. The CDR3 DNA is TGTGCCAGCAGCTTGGGACAGCTAGCCTACGAGCAGTACTTC.

The gene calls are TRBV18 and TRBJ2-7, with D possibly being TRBD1 or TRBD2 (5 bases each). Germline loops: CDR1 KGHSH, CDR2 LQKENI. This CDR3 contains 11 residues. V was clipped by 6 bases and J by 8 bases, with 11 bases between them. This CDR3 reads CASSPTGQQYF. The CDR3 coding sequence is TGTGCCAGCTCCCCCACGGGGCAGCAGTACTTC.